The clone carrying this TCR beta chain has a count of ten or more. The data were taken from a study of T-cell reconstitution after alpha-beta-depleted transplantation in children. Unique molecular identifiers featured in how the TCRbeta library was prepared. TCRdb fed the PCR reads into MiXCR, producing one record per CDR3 protein. The sample shows some 640,000 distinct CDR3 sequences, around 16% of them seen only once. The CDR3 has 14 amino acids. The V gene's germline CDR1 is DFQATT and CDR2 SNEGSKA (reference sequence). V was shortened by 3 bases and J by 1 base, with 11 bases between the two germline ends.

The receptor was isolated from a human donor who donated a stem cell graft to a child with acute myeloid leukemia. Here the sequenced sample was PBMCs from the stem cell graft donor, taken from the stem cell graft. The V call is TRBV20-1, the J call TRBJ2-3; D is possibly TRBD2 (6 bases). The CDR3 DNA is TGCAGTGCTAGGTTAGCGGCGGGCACAGATACGCAGTATTTT. Translated, it gives CSARLAAGTDTQYF.